This is a list of T cell receptor beta chains from one sample in a study of cytomegalovirus exposure and HLA in healthy donors. Method: immunoSEQ multiplex PCR; TCRdb's copy keeps in-frame clones and lacks some. This repertoire shows 140,000 or so clones, 87% found once; its top ten account for roughly 4.5%. The sequencing input was PBMCs. The receptors derive from a man between 18 and 35 years old in good health and CMV-seropositive. Each CDR3 is given with its conserved first and last residue. The order of the fields is CDR3 protein, CDR3 DNA, J gene, D gene, clone size, V gene. The D gene is left open where the match is weak. Size is omitted from some rows. Given values are once, few, many or a class for expanded clones.

cdr3_aa: CASSQAGLAGVLTQYF
cdr3_nt: TGTGCCAGCAGCCAGGCGGGACTAGCGGGAGTTCTTACGCAGTATTTT
j_call: TRBJ2-3
d_call: TRBD2
clone_size: NA
v_call: TRBV14

cdr3_aa: CASSDSQGMNTEAFF
cdr3_nt: TGTGCCAGCAGCGATTCACAGGGGATGAACACTGAAGCTTTCTTT
j_call: TRBJ1-1
d_call: TRBD1
clone_size: NA
v_call: TRBV9

cdr3_aa: CASSEQVDYEQYF
cdr3_nt: TGTGCCAGCAGCGAACAGGTAGACTACGAGCAGTACTTC
j_call: TRBJ2-7
d_call: NA
clone_size: NA
v_call: TRBV5-4

cdr3_aa: CASSERYYGYTF
cdr3_nt: TGTGCCAGCAGTGAACGGTACTATGGCTACACCTTC
j_call: TRBJ1-2
d_call: NA
clone_size: NA
v_call: TRBV6-1

cdr3_aa: CASSGLDGGGYTF
cdr3_nt: TGTGCCAGCAGTGGTCTGGACGGGGGTGGCTACACCTTC
j_call: TRBJ1-2
d_call: NA
clone_size: NA
v_call: TRBV6-1

cdr3_aa: CASSFGEPGTNEKLFF
cdr3_nt: TGCGCCAGCAGCTTCGGGGAGCCGGGAACTAATGAAAAACTGTTTTTT
j_call: TRBJ1-4
d_call: NA
clone_size: NA
v_call: TRBV4-1

cdr3_aa: CASSFGGGASTDTQYF
cdr3_nt: TGCGCCAGCAGCTTCGGCGGGGGAGCTAGCACAGATACGCAGTATTTT
j_call: TRBJ2-3
d_call: TRBD2
clone_size: NA
v_call: TRBV5-1

cdr3_aa: CASSVEEPYNEQFF
cdr3_nt: TGTGCCAGCAGCGTAGAAGAGCCCTACAATGAGCAGTTCTTC
j_call: TRBJ2-1
d_call: NA
clone_size: NA
v_call: TRBV9

cdr3_aa: CASSDGLAGRQQFF
cdr3_nt: TGTGCCAGCAGTGACGGTCTAGCGGGGCGACAGCAGTTCTTC
j_call: TRBJ2-1
d_call: TRBD2
clone_size: NA
v_call: TRBV6-4

cdr3_aa: CASSADSFEPQHF
cdr3_nt: TGTGCCAGCAGCGCGGACAGCTTTGAGCCCCAGCATTTT
j_call: TRBJ1-5
d_call: NA
clone_size: few
v_call: TRBV7-9

cdr3_aa: CASSVRPGTGVYGYTF
cdr3_nt: TGTGCCAGCAGCGTGCGACCCGGGACAGGGGTCTATGGCTACACCTTC
j_call: TRBJ1-2
d_call: TRBD1
clone_size: NA
v_call: TRBV7-8

cdr3_aa: CASRPDRQVTEAFF
cdr3_nt: TGTGCCAGCAGACCCGACAGGCAAGTCACTGAAGCTTTCTTT
j_call: TRBJ1-1
d_call: NA
clone_size: NA
v_call: TRBV6-5

cdr3_aa: CASSIRGQLSQPQHF
cdr3_nt: TGTGCCAGTAGTATCCGGGGACAGCTTAGCCAGCCCCAGCATTTT
j_call: TRBJ1-5
d_call: TRBD1
clone_size: NA
v_call: TRBV19

cdr3_aa: CASSGQHTEQYF
cdr3_nt: TGCGCCAGCAGTGGACAGCACACCGAGCAGTACTTC
j_call: TRBJ2-7
d_call: NA
clone_size: NA
v_call: TRBV10-1

cdr3_aa: CASSVVASGDTGELFF
cdr3_nt: TGTGCCAGCAGCGTAGTTGCTAGCGGGGACACCGGGGAGCTGTTTTTT
j_call: TRBJ2-2
d_call: TRBD2
clone_size: once
v_call: TRBV9

cdr3_aa: CASSPGTGGGMDTQYF
cdr3_nt: TGTGCCAGCTCCCCAGGGACAGGGGGCGGAATGGATACGCAGTATTTT
j_call: TRBJ2-3
d_call: TRBD1
clone_size: NA
v_call: TRBV18

cdr3_aa: CASSRGNTGELFF
cdr3_nt: TGTGCCAGCAGTCGCGGGAACACCGGGGAGCTGTTTTTT
j_call: TRBJ2-2
d_call: NA
clone_size: NA
v_call: TRBV6-1

cdr3_aa: CASSFEDGKPYEQYF
cdr3_nt: TGTGCCAGCAGCTTCGAGGACGGGAAACCTTACGAGCAGTACTTC
j_call: TRBJ2-7
d_call: NA
clone_size: NA
v_call: TRBV7-9

cdr3_aa: CASSPPRAYEQYF
cdr3_nt: TGTGCCAGCAGTCCCCCCCGGGCCTACGAGCAGTACTTC
j_call: TRBJ2-7
d_call: NA
clone_size: NA
v_call: TRBV28

cdr3_aa: CASSYGEVSPLHF
cdr3_nt: TGTGCCAGCAGCTACGGCGAGGTTTCACCCCTCCACTTT
j_call: TRBJ1-6
d_call: NA
clone_size: NA
v_call: TRBV7-2

cdr3_aa: CASSSQGRGSNQPQHF
cdr3_nt: TGTGCCAGCAGTTCACAGGGGCGGGGAAGCAATCAGCCCCAGCATTTT
j_call: TRBJ1-5
d_call: TRBD1
clone_size: NA
v_call: TRBV28

cdr3_aa: CASSGGGRDRYEQYF
cdr3_nt: TGTGCCAGCAGCGGGGGCGGACGGGACCGCTACGAGCAGTACTTC
j_call: TRBJ2-7
d_call: NA
clone_size: NA
v_call: TRBV7-9

cdr3_aa: CASSHRQGGHEQYF
cdr3_nt: TGCGCCAGCAGCCATAGACAGGGAGGCCACGAGCAGTACTTC
j_call: TRBJ2-7
d_call: NA
clone_size: NA
v_call: TRBV5-1

cdr3_aa: CASGLHGVYEQYF
cdr3_nt: TGTGCCAGCGGCTTGCACGGGGTCTACGAGCAGTACTTC
j_call: TRBJ2-7
d_call: NA
clone_size: NA
v_call: TRBV7-9

cdr3_aa: CASSPAGGPSYNEQFF
cdr3_nt: TGTGCCAGCAGCCCAGCGGGAGGGCCCTCATACAATGAGCAGTTCTTC
j_call: TRBJ2-1
d_call: TRBD2
clone_size: NA
v_call: TRBV7-9

cdr3_aa: CASSLGGEKLFF
cdr3_nt: TGTGCCAGCAGTTTGGGAGGCGAAAAACTGTTTTTT
j_call: TRBJ1-4
d_call: NA
clone_size: NA
v_call: TRBV5-6

cdr3_aa: CASRGTGANQPQHF
cdr3_nt: TGCGCCAGCAGGGGGACAGGAGCAAATCAGCCCCAGCATTTT
j_call: TRBJ1-5
d_call: TRBD1
clone_size: NA
v_call: TRBV10-2

cdr3_aa: CASSQTGGNEKLFF
cdr3_nt: TGCGCCAGCAGCCAAACAGGGGGTAATGAAAAACTGTTTTTT
j_call: TRBJ1-4
d_call: TRBD1
clone_size: NA
v_call: TRBV4-1

cdr3_aa: CAWNLAANSYEQYF
cdr3_nt: TGTGCCTGGAACCTAGCGGCTAACTCCTACGAGCAGTACTTC
j_call: TRBJ2-7
d_call: TRBD2
clone_size: NA
v_call: TRBV30

cdr3_aa: CASSMLGQTTNTQYF
cdr3_nt: TGCGCCAGCAGCATGCTAGGCCAAACTACAAATACGCAGTATTTT
j_call: TRBJ2-3
d_call: NA
clone_size: few
v_call: TRBV10-2

cdr3_aa: CASSGTSGLSEQYF
cdr3_nt: TGTGCCAGCAGTGGAACTAGCGGATTAAGCGAGCAGTACTTC
j_call: TRBJ2-7
d_call: TRBD2
clone_size: NA
v_call: TRBV2

cdr3_aa: CASKVLGVLQETQYF
cdr3_nt: TGTGCCAGCAAGGTCTTAGGAGTCCTACAAGAGACCCAGTACTTC
j_call: TRBJ2-5
d_call: NA
clone_size: NA
v_call: TRBV27

cdr3_aa: CASSTSLQGSGNTIYF
cdr3_nt: TGTGCCAGCAGCACATCTCTACAGGGTTCCGGAAACACCATATATTTT
j_call: TRBJ1-3
d_call: NA
clone_size: NA
v_call: TRBV9

cdr3_aa: CATSRDRVQRGARETQYF
cdr3_nt: TGTGCCACCAGCAGGGACAGGGTACAGCGGGGGGCAAGGGAGACCCAGTACTTC
j_call: TRBJ2-5
d_call: NA
clone_size: NA
v_call: TRBV15

cdr3_aa: CASTPRTGGSYEQYF
cdr3_nt: TGTGCCAGCACCCCCCGGACAGGGGGCAGCTACGAGCAGTACTTC
j_call: TRBJ2-7
d_call: TRBD1
clone_size: NA
v_call: TRBV6-1

cdr3_aa: CASSSSGNEQYF
cdr3_nt: TGTGCCAGCAGCTCCTCAGGGAACGAGCAGTACTTC
j_call: TRBJ2-7
d_call: NA
clone_size: once
v_call: TRBV7-2

cdr3_aa: CAISEGAFNEKLFF
cdr3_nt: TGTGCCATCAGTGAAGGGGCCTTTAATGAAAAACTGTTTTTT
j_call: TRBJ1-4
d_call: NA
clone_size: once
v_call: TRBV10-3

cdr3_aa: CASRLSGGWLKTEAFF
cdr3_nt: TGCGCCAGCAGACTCTCCGGGGGATGGTTGAAGACTGAAGCTTTCTTT
j_call: TRBJ1-1
d_call: NA
clone_size: NA
v_call: TRBV10-2

cdr3_aa: CASTWGRGANVLTF
cdr3_nt: TGTGCCAGCACCTGGGGGAGGGGGGCCAACGTCCTGACTTTC
j_call: TRBJ2-6
d_call: NA
clone_size: NA
v_call: TRBV27

cdr3_aa: CASSLEFQGNTGELFF
cdr3_nt: TGCGCCAGCAGCTTGGAGTTCCAGGGGAACACCGGGGAGCTGTTTTTT
j_call: TRBJ2-2
d_call: NA
clone_size: once
v_call: TRBV5-1

cdr3_aa: CASSPGGGGGEQFF
cdr3_nt: TGTGCCAGCAGCCCCGGAGGCGGTGGTGGGGAGCAGTTCTTC
j_call: TRBJ2-1
d_call: NA
clone_size: NA
v_call: TRBV7-9

cdr3_aa: CASRRADRGRTEAFF
cdr3_nt: TGTGCCAGCAGGCGCGCGGACAGGGGGAGGACTGAAGCTTTCTTT
j_call: TRBJ1-1
d_call: TRBD1
clone_size: once
v_call: TRBV27

cdr3_aa: CSVESSNYGYTF
cdr3_nt: TGCAGCGTTGAATCTAGTAACTATGGCTACACCTTC
j_call: TRBJ1-2
d_call: NA
clone_size: NA
v_call: TRBV29-1

cdr3_aa: CASSLRTADSYGYTF
cdr3_nt: TGTGCCAGCAGTCTAAGGACTGCTGATTCCTATGGCTACACCTTC
j_call: TRBJ1-2
d_call: NA
clone_size: NA
v_call: TRBV6-5

cdr3_aa: CASSPPSPEAFF
cdr3_nt: TGTGCCAGCTCACCACCGAGCCCCGAAGCTTTCTTT
j_call: TRBJ1-1
d_call: NA
clone_size: NA
v_call: TRBV18

cdr3_aa: CASSLAAQTTDTQYF
cdr3_nt: TGTGCCAGCAGCTTAGCCGCCCAGACAACAGATACGCAGTATTTT
j_call: TRBJ2-3
d_call: NA
clone_size: NA
v_call: TRBV5-4

cdr3_aa: CASSLASGFNEQFF
cdr3_nt: TGCGCCAGCAGCTTGGCCTCGGGGTTCAATGAGCAGTTCTTC
j_call: TRBJ2-1
d_call: NA
clone_size: few
v_call: TRBV5-1

cdr3_aa: CASSFGRDYEQYF
cdr3_nt: TGTGCCAGCAGTTTCGGCAGGGACTACGAGCAGTACTTC
j_call: TRBJ2-7
d_call: NA
clone_size: NA
v_call: TRBV28

cdr3_aa: CASSGGLAGDGETQYF
cdr3_nt: TGTGCCAGCAGCGGAGGACTAGCGGGAGACGGGGAGACCCAGTACTTC
j_call: TRBJ2-5
d_call: TRBD2
clone_size: NA
v_call: TRBV4-2

cdr3_aa: CSVGSGTNYGYTF
cdr3_nt: TGCAGCGTTGGTTCCGGGACTAACTATGGCTACACCTTC
j_call: TRBJ1-2
d_call: NA
clone_size: NA
v_call: TRBV29-1

cdr3_aa: CAWSKRRESEAFF
cdr3_nt: TGTGCCTGGAGTAAGAGACGGGAATCTGAAGCTTTCTTT
j_call: TRBJ1-1
d_call: NA
clone_size: NA
v_call: TRBV30

cdr3_aa: CASSFGLAGSYNEQFF
cdr3_nt: TGTGCCAGCAGCTTTGGACTAGCGGGGTCTTACAATGAGCAGTTCTTC
j_call: TRBJ2-1
d_call: TRBD2
clone_size: NA
v_call: TRBV9

cdr3_aa: CASILRQGGELFF
cdr3_nt: TGTGCCAGTATATTACGACAGGGCGGGGAGCTGTTTTTT
j_call: TRBJ2-2
d_call: TRBD1
clone_size: few
v_call: TRBV19

cdr3_aa: CASSFGTGSQPQHF
cdr3_nt: TGTGCCAGCAGCTTTGGGACAGGGTCCCAGCCCCAGCATTTT
j_call: TRBJ1-5
d_call: TRBD1
clone_size: NA
v_call: TRBV9

cdr3_aa: CASSATSGSYNEQFF
cdr3_nt: TGTGCCAGCAGTGCTACTAGCGGGTCGTACAATGAGCAGTTCTTC
j_call: TRBJ2-1
d_call: TRBD2
clone_size: NA
v_call: TRBV2

cdr3_aa: CASSVETNSPLHF
cdr3_nt: TGTGCCAGCAGTGTAGAGACAAACTCACCCCTCCACTTT
j_call: TRBJ1-6
d_call: NA
clone_size: few
v_call: TRBV2

cdr3_aa: CASRVSGANVLTF
cdr3_nt: TGTGCCAGCCGGGTGTCTGGGGCCAACGTCCTGACTTTC
j_call: TRBJ2-6
d_call: NA
clone_size: NA
v_call: TRBV6-5